The 17 T cell receptor beta chains reported below all come from one sample, sequenced in a study of CD8 T cells in Susac syndrome (dated by TCRdb to between 2018 and 2020). The protocol used for the library was the immunoSEQ multiplex PCR assay. RNA was extracted with the RNeasy kit and roughly 0.45 to 1 ug was reverse transcribed using random hexamers. The public reads were reanalyzed by TCRdb: fastp trimming at Q25, MiXCR alignment, in-frame beta chains only. Entries that share a CDR3 protein sequence are merged under the most common genes and DNA. The sample has about 140,000 distinct CDR3 sequences on record, roughly 94% of them singletons. The top ten clones comprise 0.14% of the sample. The sequencing input was CD4+ T cells from PBMCs. The receptor set was obtained from a human donor with Susac syndrome.

The chain employs TRBV9 and TRBJ1-2; 9 nucleotides match TRBD1. CDR1 is SGDLS, CDR2 YYNGEE, per germline. The ends lost 3 bases at V and 4 bases at J; junction bases unmatched: 1. The CDR3 runs to 13 residues. DNA of the CDR3: TGTGCCAGCAGCGGGGGACAGGGCTATGGCTACACCTTC. This encodes CASSGGQGYGYTF. The complete variable domain, with remaining parts taken from reference TRBV9 and TRBJ1-2, reads DSGVTQTPKHLITATGQRVTLRCSPRSGDLSVYWYQQSLDQGLQFLIQYYNGEERAKGNILERFSAQQFPDLHSELNLSSLELGDSALYFCASSGGQGYGYTFGSGTRLTVV.

The rearrangement joins TRBV9 to TRBJ2-7; D is tentatively TRBD1 or TRBD2 (5 bases each). This CDR3 contains 15 residues. V was shortened by 0 bases and J by 2 bases, with 12 bases between the two germline ends. The germline gives CDR1 SGDLS, CDR2 YYNGEE. This CDR3 reads CASSVDPGSTYEQYF. The CDR3 region has the DNA TGTGCCAGCAGCGTAGATCCAGGGAGTACCTACGAGCAGTACTTC.

The rearrangement joins TRBV19 to TRBJ2-1, with D perhaps matching TRBD1 (5 bases). Germline V gives CDR1 LNHDA, CDR2 SQIVND (reference sequence). Trimming took 4 bases from V and 2 from J, leaving 12 bases between them. The CDR3 consists of 15 residues. Written as DNA, the CDR3 is TGTGCCAGTAGTACTGGACAATTTGCCTACAATGAGCAGTTCTTC. Translating gives CASSTGQFAYNEQFF.

CDR3 sequence reads: CASTDRLAGGEQFF. The DNA of the CDR3 is TGTGCCAGCACCGACCGACTAGCGGGGGGAGAGCAGTTCTTC. The chain is built from TRBV3-1 and TRBJ2-1; 13 nucleotides line up with TRBD2. V lost 7 bases to trimming and J lost 10 bases; unmatched junction nucleotides: 7. Germline V gives CDR1 LGHDT, CDR2 YNNKEL (reference sequence). The CDR3 length is 14 residues.

The chain carries TRBV9 and TRBJ1-1, with no clear D. In germline, CDR1 is SGDLS, CDR2 YYNGEE. V was cut by 4 bases and J by 2 bases, with 15 bases left in between. The CDR3 is made up of 15 amino acids. The CDR3 loop is CASSPRGPSNTEAFF. In nucleotides, the CDR3 is TGTGCCAGCAGCCCCCGAGGGCCATCTAACACTGAAGCTTTCTTT.

J is TRBJ1-2 and V is TRBV20-1, with no clear D. The CDR3 has 11 amino acids. CDR1 is DFQATT and CDR2 is SNEGSKA in the germline V gene (reference sequence). Trimming removed 6 bases at V and 2 bases at J, with 7 bases between. CDR3 loop: CSAATNYGYTF. For the CDR3, the DNA is TGCAGTGCGGCGACAAACTATGGCTACACCTTC.

The rearrangement links TRBV5-4 to TRBJ2-1; 10 bases are a match to TRBD2. Trimming took 4 bases from V and 8 from J; bases not matched to a gene: 15. Germline loops: CDR1 SGHNT, CDR2 YYREEE (reference sequence). The CDR3 consists of 17 residues. In DNA, the CDR3 is TGTGCCAGCAGCCTGGGCGGGATGGCTAGCGGGAGTCATGAGCAGTTCTTC. This codes for CASSLGGMASGSHEQFF.

The chain couples TRBV6-6 to TRBJ2-5, with 9 bases identical to TRBD2. With V trimmed by 4 bases and J by 5 bases, 11 bases remained unmatched. This CDR3 comprises 16 residues. From germline, CDR1 is MNHNY and CDR2 SVGAGI (reference sequence). The CDR3 region is CASSSVAGGIVETQYF. The DNA of the CDR3 is TGTGCCAGCAGTTCTGTCGCGGGGGGGATAGTTGAGACCCAGTACTTC.

The genes are TRBV29-1 and TRBJ1-1, with 7 nucleotides matching TRBD1. The V segment lost 6 bases and the J segment 1 base; nucleotides outside the gene matches: 5. Germline CDR1 SQVTM, CDR2 ANQGSEA. The CDR3 consists of 13 residues. The CDR3 region has the DNA TGCAGCGTGACAGGGCGGGGGAACACTGAAGCTTTCTTT. Amino acids: CSVTGRGNTEAFF.

J is TRBJ2-1 and V is TRBV20-1; 8 bases fit TRBD1. Germline trimming cut 0 bases from V and 1 base from J; bases unmatched to any gene: 8. Germline CDR1 DFQATT, CDR2 SNEGSKA (reference sequence). This CDR3 is built from 17 residues. CDR3 sequence: CSAREWAGQGSYNEQFF. Written as DNA, the CDR3 is TGCAGTGCTAGAGAGTGGGCCGGACAGGGTTCCTACAATGAGCAGTTCTTC.

V usage is TRBV10-1 and J usage is TRBJ2-4; the D is unclear. The germline gives CDR1 WNHNN, CDR2 SYGVQD (reference sequence). V lost 6 bases, J lost 3 bases, and 9 bases lay in between. This CDR3 has 13 amino acids. The CDR3 DNA follows: TGCGCCAGCAGCGGAGATGTCAAAAACATTCAGTACTTC. This gives the protein CASSGDVKNIQYF.

The V gene is TRBV20-1, the J gene TRBJ1-1; 7 bases fit TRBD1. The V segment lost 0 bases and the J segment 7 bases; nucleotides outside the gene matches: 11. This CDR3 is built from 15 residues. Germline CDR1 is DFQATT and CDR2 is SNEGSKA (reference sequence). CDR3 amino acids: CSARDLPGQTFEAFF. The CDR3 bases are TGCAGTGCTAGAGATCTTCCGGGACAGACTTTTGAAGCTTTCTTT.

The chain combines TRBV7-2 with TRBJ2-5; no clear D gene. This CDR3 contains 14 residues. Germline V CDR1 and CDR2: SGHTA, FQGNSA. With 5 bases removed from V and 1 base from J, the gap between germline ends came to 11 bases. CDR3 nucleotides: TGTGCCAGCAGCGTTGCAAGCGTCCAAGAGACCCAGTACTTC. Translating gives CASSVASVQETQYF.

This chain uses TRBV12-3 or TRBV12-4 with TRBJ2-7, with D perhaps matching TRBD2 (5 bases). V was pared by 6 bases and J by 5 bases, with 17 bases between. This CDR3 spans 14 amino acids. The CDR3, as DNA: TGTGCCAGCAGACGATCCGGAGGAATCCACGAGCAGTACTTC. Translation gives CASRRSGGIHEQYF.

The chain is built from TRBV7-9 and TRBJ2-3; perhaps TRBD2 as D (6 bases). V shed 1 base and J shed 2 bases, with 10 bases lying between them. Germline values: CDR1 SEHNR, CDR2 FQNEAQ (reference sequence). This CDR3 is 15 amino acids long. The CDR3 nucleotides read TGTGCCAGCAGCTTAGAGGGCGGGACCACAGATACGCAGTATTTT. This codes for CASSLEGGTTDTQYF.

The chain recombines TRBV5-1 with TRBJ2-1; 10 bases line up with TRBD2. The V gene's germline CDR1 is SGHRS and CDR2 YFSETQ. The CDR3 sequence is 14 residues long. J lost 4 bases, V lost 7 bases, and 5 bases had no gene match. For the CDR3, the DNA is TGCGCCAGCCTTAGCGGGGGGAGTTACAATGAGCAGTTCTTC. The encoded protein is CASLSGGSYNEQFF.

This clonotype was recorded once. The chain recombines TRBV30 with TRBJ1-5; D is possibly TRBD1 (5 bases). CDR3 length: 14 amino acids. Per germline, CDR1 GTSNPN and CDR2 SVGIG (reference sequence). V shed 2 bases and J shed 7 bases, with 15 bases lying between them. CDR3 nucleotide sequence: TGTGCCTGGAGTATGGGCGGGGGATTACAGCCCCAGCATTTT. Translation gives CAWSMGGGLQPQHF.